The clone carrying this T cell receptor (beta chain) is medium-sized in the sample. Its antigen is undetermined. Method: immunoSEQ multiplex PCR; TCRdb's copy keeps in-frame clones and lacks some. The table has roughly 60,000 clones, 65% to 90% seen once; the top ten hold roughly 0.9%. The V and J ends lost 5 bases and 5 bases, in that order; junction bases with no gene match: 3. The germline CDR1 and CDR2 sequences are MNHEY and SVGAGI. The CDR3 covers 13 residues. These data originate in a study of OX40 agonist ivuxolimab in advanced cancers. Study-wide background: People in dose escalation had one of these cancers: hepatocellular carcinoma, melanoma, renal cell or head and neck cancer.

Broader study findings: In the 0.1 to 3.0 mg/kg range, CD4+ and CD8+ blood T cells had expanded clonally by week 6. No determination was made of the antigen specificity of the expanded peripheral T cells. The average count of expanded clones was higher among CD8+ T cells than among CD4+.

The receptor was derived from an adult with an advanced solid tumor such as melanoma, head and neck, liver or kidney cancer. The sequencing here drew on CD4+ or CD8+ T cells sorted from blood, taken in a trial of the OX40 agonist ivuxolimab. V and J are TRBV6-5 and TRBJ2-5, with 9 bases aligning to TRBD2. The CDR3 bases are TGTGCCAGCAGTCCTAGCGGGGTTGAGACCCAGTACTTC. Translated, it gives CASSPSGVETQYF.